The clone carrying this TCR beta chain was detected a few times. The data originate from a study of T cells in Graves' hyperthyroidism and ophthalmopathy. Trimming removed 1 base from V and 6 bases from J, with 19 bases in between. The CDR3 contains 16 residues. Germline values: CDR1 SGHVS, CDR2 FNYEAQ. RNA transcripts yielded amplified TCR beta CDR3 regions. A set of HTBI primers served as the primers for a first-round RT-PCR of the TCR CDR3. TCRdb redid the calling of the multiplex PCR reads with MiXCR, one entry per CDR3 protein. The sample shows 500,000 to 600,000 distinct CDR3 sequences, over 45% of them seen only once.

The sequencing input was peripheral blood or thyroid tissue (not recorded which). This chain joins TRBV7-6 and TRBJ2-7; D is uncertain. The sequence came from an adult woman with Graves' disease, either hyperthyroidism or ophthalmopathy (not recorded which). The DNA of the CDR3 is TGTGCCAGCAGCTTAGGTCCTGGTCCTCTCCGTGGCGAGCAGTACTTC. Encoded protein: CASSLGPGPLRGEQYF.